The rows below give T cell receptor beta chains drawn from one sample of a study of T cells after yellow fever vaccination. One entry per CDR3 protein, called by TCRdb with MiXCR from the 5' RACE reads. The top ten hold about 15% of the sample, which has about 630,000 distinct CDR3 sequences, around an eighth seen once. The sample in question was PBMCs, obtained on the day of the yellow fever booster vaccination. Receptor source: a man aged 25-45 years who received the YFV17D yellow fever vaccine. The CDR3 runs from the conserved cysteine through the conserved F or W. D genes are given only for firm matches. Clone size is not always given. Where it is, it says once, few, many or a class for expanded clones.

few,TRBV18,TRBD2,TRBJ2-1,TGTGCCAGCTCACAACCGGGACTAGCGACCAATGAGCAGTTCTTC,CASSQPGLATNEQFF
NA,TRBV20-1,NA,TRBJ2-1,TGCAGTGCTAGAGATAGGAGCGGAGGGGGCCATGAGCAGTTCTTC,CSARDRSGGGHEQFF
NA,TRBV7-8,NA,TRBJ1-1,TGTGCCAGCAGCTTAAAGGTTTGGAGGAACACTGAAGCTTTCTTT,CASSLKVWRNTEAFF
NA,TRBV3-1,NA,TRBJ2-7,TGTGCCAGCAGCAGAAGGGGGACGGGGGACGAGAAGTACTTC,CASSRRGTGDEKYF
NA,TRBV3-1,NA,TRBJ1-2,TGTGCCAGCACCCCCACCGGGACTCCGGGCTATGGCTACACCTTC,CASTPTGTPGYGYTF
once,TRBV2,TRBD1,TRBJ2-1,TGTGCCGGCGAGGGGACAGAATACAATGAGCAGTTCTTC,CAGEGTEYNEQFF
NA,TRBV3-1,NA,TRBJ2-2,TGTGCCAGCAGCCCGGGCGCTAGTAACACCGGGGAGCTGTTTTTT,CASSPGASNTGELFF
NA,TRBV5-1,NA,TRBJ1-1,TGCGCCAGCAAATTTAGAGATGAAGCTTTCTTT,CASKFRDEAFF
NA,TRBV28,NA,TRBJ2-1,TGTGCCAGCAGCCTCGGCGGACAGCTACAAGAGACCCAGTTCTTC,CASSLGGQLQETQFF
NA,TRBV12-3/TRBV12-4,NA,TRBJ1-2,TGTGCCAGCAGTGTTGGAGGCAGCTATGGCTACACCTTC,CASSVGGSYGYTF
NA,TRBV5-1,TRBD2,TRBJ2-7,TGCGCCAGCAGCTTGTATGCGGGAGCTAGCTACGAGCAGTACTTC,CASSLYAGASYEQYF
few,TRBV3-1,NA,TRBJ2-7,TGTGCCAGCAGCCAGGGACCCCCCTACGAGCAGTACTTC,CASSQGPPYEQYF
few,TRBV20-1,NA,TRBJ2-3,TGCAGTGCTAGTCCCCCAACCCGGGATACGCAGTATTTT,CSASPPTRDTQYF
NA,TRBV29-1,NA,TRBJ2-7,TGCAGCGTCCCCCGGCAGGGTTCGATTGCCTACGAGCAGTACTTC,CSVPRQGSIAYEQYF
NA,TRBV4-3,NA,TRBJ2-2,TGCGCCAGCAGCCAAGAGGCTGGTAGTGGAGGGGGGCTGTTTTTT,CASSQEAGSGGGLFF
few,TRBV9,TRBD2,TRBJ2-1,TGTGCCAGCAGCGCGTGGGGGCTAGCGGGAGGATTCGATGAGCAGTTCTTC,CASSAWGLAGGFDEQFF
NA,TRBV7-2,NA,TRBJ1-2,TGTGCCACCACACTGCTCCTTACGGGCGAGGGGAGCTACACCTTC,CATTLLLTGEGSYTF
NA,TRBV20-1,NA,TRBJ2-7,TGCAGTGCTAGTTTGGCCCTCGGAGGGTACGAGCAGTACTTC,CSASLALGGYEQYF